This T cell receptor beta chain emerged from a study of shared clonotypes between healthy human individuals. Only in-frame clones appear in the TCRdb table, and some are missing; sequencing was by immunoSEQ multiplex PCR. This sample has under 1,100,000 clones, with about 74% found just once. Looked up from germline, CDR1 is SGHTA and CDR2 is FQGNSA. This CDR3 has 14 residues. Losses at the gene ends were 6 bases for V and 0 bases for J; bases not matched to a gene: 4. V and J are TRBV7-2 and TRBJ1-1, with 7 bases that match TRBD1. Sequenced material: memory CD4+ T cells sorted from blood. Regarding subset: CD45RA-negative fraction. The clonotype comes from a man between 18 and 29 years old in good health. CDR3 sequence (DNA): TGTGCCAGCAGTAGGGACAGCATGAACACTGAAGCTTTCTTT. Its translation: CASSRDSMNTEAFF.